This T cell receptor (beta chain) was identified in a study of blood T cell repertoires in COVID-19. This table comes from immunoSEQ multiplex PCR, and its TCRdb copy is limited to in-frame clones, with some not included. The table has over 250,000 clones, approximately 85% seen once. The CDR3 length is 21 residues. Germline CDR1 reads SGHRS; CDR2 reads YFSETQ. With V trimmed by 2 bases and J by 0 bases, 13 bases remained unmatched. This chain connects TRBV5-1 to TRBJ2-2; 13 bases fit TRBD2. The TCR comes from a woman under 40 with acute or convalescent COVID-19. Sequenced input: peripheral blood. CDR3 sequence: CASSLRTRTSGSLTNTGELFF. CDR3 DNA sequence: TGCGCCAGCAGCTTACGTACCCGGACTAGCGGGAGTCTGACGAACACCGGGGAGCTGTTTTTT.